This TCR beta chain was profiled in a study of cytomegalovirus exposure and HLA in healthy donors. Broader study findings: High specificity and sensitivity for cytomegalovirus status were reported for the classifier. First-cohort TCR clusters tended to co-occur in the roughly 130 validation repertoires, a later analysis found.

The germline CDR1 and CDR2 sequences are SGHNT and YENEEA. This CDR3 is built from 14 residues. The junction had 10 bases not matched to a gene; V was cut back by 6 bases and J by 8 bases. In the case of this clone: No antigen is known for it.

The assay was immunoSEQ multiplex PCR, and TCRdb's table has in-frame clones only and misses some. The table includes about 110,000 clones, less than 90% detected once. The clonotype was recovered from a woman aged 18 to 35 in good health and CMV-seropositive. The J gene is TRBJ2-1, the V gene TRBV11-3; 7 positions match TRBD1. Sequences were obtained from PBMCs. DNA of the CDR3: TGTGCCAGCAGTCGCCCCGACAGGGTCTATGAGCAGTTCTTC. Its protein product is CASSRPDRVYEQFF.